The 15 T cell receptor beta chains in this list originate from one sample, sequenced in a study of post-analysis software for immune sequencing data. No cognate antigen is known for these TCRs. Study results and caveats: Compared with controls, patients had more of about 5 TRBV segments, including TRBV5-6, TRBV5-1 and TRBV20-1.

TCR beta cDNA libraries included unique molecular identifiers. TCRdb reanalysed the PCR reads using MiXCR and keeps one entry per CDR3 protein. Of hundreds of thousands of distinct CDR3 sequences in the sample, just under 30% were seen once. The sequenced sample consisted of blood. The receptors were sampled from a girl aged 5-17 years with multiple sclerosis.

Only a few counts were recorded for this clonotype. This chain connects TRBV28 to TRBJ2-5; 9 positions agree with TRBD2. This CDR3 spans 16 amino acids. Unmatched junction bases numbered 7, after V lost 4 bases and J lost 1 base. In germline, CDR1 is MDHEN, CDR2 SYDVKM. The CDR3 nucleotides are TGTGCCAGCAGTTCCCGAACTAGCGGGCTCCAAGAGACCCAGTACTTC. Translation gives CASSSRTSGLQETQYF.

This clonotype has a count of ten or more. The chain uses TRBV4-1 and TRBJ1-6; D not resolved. This CDR3 contains 12 residues. Germline values: CDR1 MGHRA, CDR2 YSYEKL. Trimming took off 3 bases at V and 7 bases at J, with 4 bases between the two ends. The CDR3 coding sequence is TGCGCCAGCAGCCAGGGGAATTCACCCCTCCACTTT. This translates into CASSQGNSPLHF.

A note on this clonotype: With a much larger clone just one base away, this may be a read error. The genes are TRBV6-6 and TRBJ2-7; 7 positions agree with TRBD1. Germline V CDR1 and CDR2: MNHNY, SVGAGI (reference sequence). This CDR3 has 15 residues. The CDR3 sequence: CASSYGEGASHEQYF. The CDR3 DNA reads as TGTGCCAGCAGTTACGGAGAGGGGGCCTCCCACGAGCAGTACTTC.

The chain joins TRBV7-2 to TRBJ2-7; TRBD1 matches 7 bases. The CDR3 is 14 residues long. V dropped 4 bases and J dropped 3; count of bases not matched to a gene: 6. Germline V CDR1 and CDR2: SGHTA, FQGNSA. CDR3 sequence reads: CASSWGQLSYEQYF. The CDR3 nucleotides read TGTGCCAGCAGCTGGGGACAGCTAAGCTACGAGCAGTACTTC.

The chain has TRBV20-1 and TRBJ2-1; tentative D call: TRBD1 (5 bases). CDR1 is DFQATT and CDR2 is SNEGSKA in the germline V gene (reference sequence). Trimming shortened V by 0 bases and J by 6 bases, and 15 bases separated the two germline ends. This CDR3 spans 15 amino acids. The CDR3 loop is CSARDMVAGINEQFF. The CDR3 nucleotides are TGCAGTGCTAGAGATATGGTCGCAGGGATCAATGAGCAGTTCTTC.

The genes are TRBV29-1 and TRBJ1-2, with 8 bases lining up with TRBD1. The germline V gene encodes CDR1 SQVTM and CDR2 ANQGSEA. V lost 7 bases and J lost 1; bases outside the gene matches: 5. The CDR3 contains 13 residues. CDR3 nucleotide sequence: TGCAGCGCCGACAGGGGAGATAACTATGGCTACACCTTC. Translating it yields CSADRGDNYGYTF.

This clonotype has only a few counts. This sequence joins TRBV7-2 and TRBJ2-3; D might be TRBD1 (6 bases). Trimming took 5 bases from V and 4 from J, leaving 13 bases between them. Germline CDR1 is SGHTA and CDR2 is FQGNSA. This CDR3 contains 14 residues. CDR3 loop: CASSPAQGPDTQYF. For the CDR3, the DNA is TGTGCCAGCAGCCCGGCACAGGGCCCAGATACGCAGTATTTT.

The rearrangement links TRBV20-1 to TRBJ2-5, with D perhaps assigned TRBD1 or TRBD2 (5 bases each). Trimming shortened V by 1 base and J by 3 bases, and 12 bases separated the two germline ends. Germline assignment: CDR1 DFQATT and CDR2 SNEGSKA (reference sequence). This CDR3 region has 14 residues. The CDR3 sequence is CSARAWDPKETQYF. In nucleotides, the CDR3 is TGCAGTGCTAGAGCCTGGGACCCGAAAGAGACCCAGTACTTC.

The V call is TRBV12-3 or TRBV12-4, the J call TRBJ2-2; TRBD2 aligns across 11 bases. Trimming removed 5 bases from V and 4 bases from J; junction bases left unmatched: 3. The length of the CDR3 is 15 residues. The CDR3 bases are TGTGCCAGCAGTGTTAGCGGGGGGGCCACCGGGGAGCTGTTTTTT. Translation: CASSVSGGATGELFF.

This rearrangement joins TRBV20-1 to TRBJ2-1; possibly TRBD2 for D (6 bases). The CDR3 runs to 14 residues. Germline-derived CDR1 and CDR2 are DFQATT and SNEGSKA (reference sequence). The ends were cut back, 0 bases at V and 7 bases at J, with 13 bases in the middle. The CDR3, as DNA: TGCAGTGCTAGAGATTTGGCGGAGGGGAATGAGCAGTTCTTC. This gives the protein CSARDLAEGNEQFF.

The chain recombines TRBV5-1 with TRBJ2-1, with TRBD2 matching over 7 bases. J gave up 4 bases and V 1 base, and 5 bases lay outside the gene matches. Germline CDR1 and CDR2: SGHRS and YFSETQ. The CDR3 contains 15 residues. CDR3 residues: CASSLRSSGYNEQFF. The CDR3 DNA is TGCGCCAGCAGCTTGAGGTCTAGCGGTTACAATGAGCAGTTCTTC. Using reference TRBV5-1 and TRBJ2-1 for the parts outside the CDR3, the full variable domain is KAGVTQTPRYLIKTRGQQVTLSCSPISGHRSVSWYQQTPGQGLQFLFEYFSETQRNKGNFPGRFSGRQFSNSRSEMNVSTLELGDSALYLCASSLRSSGYNEQFFGPGTRLTVL.

The rearrangement uses TRBV20-1 and TRBJ2-6; 7 bases agree with TRBD1. V was clipped by 6 bases and J by 4 bases; unmatched bases: 12. The germline gives CDR1 DFQATT, CDR2 SNEGSKA (reference sequence). The CDR3 length is 16 residues. For the CDR3, the DNA is TGCAGTGCGAGTTTGGACAGGTCATTAGGGGCCAACGTCCTGACTTTC. This sequence encodes CSASLDRSLGANVLTF.

This clonotype was seen many times. The chain uses TRBV10-3 and TRBJ2-5; possibly TRBD1 or TRBD2 for D (5 bases each). The V and J ends lost 2 bases and 1 base respectively, with 11 bases between them. Germline V CDR1 and CDR2: ENHRY, SYGVKD. There are 15 residues in the CDR3. DNA for the CDR3: TGTGCCATCAGTGAGGAGGGGCAGGCCCAAGAGACCCAGTACTTC. It encodes CAISEEGQAQETQYF.

This clonotype was counted a few times. This CDR3 is CASSFPGTSGSRAYNEQFF. The CDR3 DNA is TGTGCCAGCAGCTTTCCCGGGACTAGCGGGAGTAGGGCCTACAATGAGCAGTTCTTC. The chain links TRBV7-2 to TRBJ2-1; 14 nucleotides line up with TRBD2. The CDR3 is 19 amino acids. The V gene end was trimmed by 3 bases and the J gene end by 2 bases; junction bases not matched to a gene: 9. Germline-derived CDR1 and CDR2 are SGHTA and FQGNSA.

V gene TRBV12-3 or TRBV12-4 combines with J gene TRBJ1-1; D unresolved. This CDR3 is 15 amino acids long. V was trimmed by 7 bases and J by 1 base, leaving 16 bases between them. The CDR3 DNA reads as TGTGCCAGCAAAGACCTTAGCCGTAAGAACACTGAAGCTTTCTTT. Amino acid sequence: CASKDLSRKNTEAFF.